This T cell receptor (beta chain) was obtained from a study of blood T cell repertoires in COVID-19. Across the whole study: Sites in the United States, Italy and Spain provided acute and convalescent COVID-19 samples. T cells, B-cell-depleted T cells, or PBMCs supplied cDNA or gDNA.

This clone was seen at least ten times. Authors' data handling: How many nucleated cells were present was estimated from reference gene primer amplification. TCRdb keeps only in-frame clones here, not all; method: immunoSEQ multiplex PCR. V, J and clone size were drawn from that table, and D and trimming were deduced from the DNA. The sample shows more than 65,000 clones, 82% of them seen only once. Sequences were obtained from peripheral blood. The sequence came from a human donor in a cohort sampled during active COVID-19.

The CDR3 DNA reads as TGTGCCAGCTCAGCGGAGACAGGGTTAGGTCAGCCCCAGCATTTT. This sequence encodes CASSAETGLGQPQHF. The chain uses TRBV18 and TRBJ1-5, with 7 bases fitting TRBD1. The trim removed 5 bases at V and 6 bases at J, leaving 10 bases unmatched. Germline CDR1 reads KGHSH; CDR2 reads LQKENI. CDR3 length: 15 residues.